This T cell receptor beta chain is drawn from a study of tumor and adjacent non-tumor tissue in lung cancer. Study-level results: TCR diversity was significantly greater in tumor than normal lung tissue.

No cell sorting was done before RNA was extracted from the tissue. More than 3 cm separated this lung sample from the edge of the tumor. A modified ARM-PCR protocol with three rounds of nested PCR amplified TCRbeta. TCRdb ran MiXCR on the multiplex PCR reads and lists one entry per CDR3 protein. The sample lists about 110,000 distinct CDR3 sequences, 60% to 70% occurring once. This clonotype was detected ten times or more. The target antigen is unknown. V was clipped by 6 bases and J by 10 bases; unmatched bases: 8. CDR3 length: 13 amino acids. The TCR was taken from a man between 60 and 70 years old with non-small cell lung cancer. Material: distant non-tumor lung tissue. The chain couples TRBV12-3 or TRBV12-4 to TRBJ2-1; 8 bases map to TRBD2. The CDR3, as DNA: TGTGCCAGCAGGCGGGGACTAGTGTACGAGCAGTTCTTC. It encodes CASRRGLVYEQFF.